This T cell receptor beta chain stems from a study of identical twins. In its sample, this clonotype was seen a few times. A template switching step contributed a universal primer site, while unique molecular identifiers were present in the cDNA. TCRdb re-called the 5' RACE reads through MiXCR, storing one row per CDR3 protein. The table includes 450,000 or so distinct CDR3 sequences, more than 13% detected once. The CDR3 has 17 amino acids. Germline lookup yields CDR1 SGHVS and CDR2 FNYEAQ. The trim removed 5 bases at V and 6 bases at J, leaving 10 bases unmatched. All of the donors were Caucasians in good health. This sample was also put to use in a study of yellow fever vaccine responses in identical twins.

The specimen was CD4+ T cells sorted from blood. The source of this sequence is a young woman in good health. This chain connects TRBV7-6 to TRBJ2-1; 13 bases are shared with TRBD2. The CDR3 is CASSRTSGGALVNEQFF. CDR3 DNA: TGTGCCAGCAGCAGAACTAGCGGGGGGGCTTTGGTCAATGAGCAGTTCTTC.